The 8 T cell receptor beta chains below come from one sample, sequenced in a study of radiation and T cells in renal cell carcinoma. The time point here: blood 4 weeks post-SBRT, at nephrectomy. Treatment meaning: 15 Gy SBRT to primary tumor, nephrectomy 4 weeks later. The assay was immunoSEQ multiplex PCR, and TCRdb's table has in-frame clones only and misses some. The sample has fewer than 85,000 clones, roughly 87% seen once; the top ten hold about 5.8%. The sample was blood, taken from a patient whose treatment included radiotherapy and nephrectomy. Every receptor here comes from a woman between 65 and 79 years old with renal cell carcinoma.

V gene TRBV5-5 combines with J gene TRBJ2-5, with D possibly TRBD1 on 5 matching bases. This CDR3 spans 14 amino acids. From germline, CDR1 is SGHKS and CDR2 YYEKEE (reference sequence). The V end lost 0 bases, the J end lost 3 bases, and 9 bases lay between the germline ends. The CDR3 spells CASSLASREETQYF. The CDR3 nucleotides are TGTGCCAGCAGCTTGGCCAGCAGGGAAGAGACCCAGTACTTC.

V gene TRBV27 combines with J gene TRBJ1-6; TRBD1 matches at 9 bases. CDR1 and CDR2 (germline): MNHEY, SMNVEV (reference sequence). The CDR3 is 16 residues long. The V and J ends lost 8 bases and 2 bases, in that order; junction bases with no gene match: 7. The CDR3 reads CASRSRTGAYNSPLHF. The CDR3 coding sequence is TGTGCCAGCCGCTCAAGGACAGGGGCCTATAATTCACCCCTCCACTTT.

The chain carries TRBV7-2 and TRBJ2-2; tentatively, D is TRBD1 (5 bases). The V gene's germline CDR1 is SGHTA and CDR2 FQGNSA. CDR3 size: 16 residues. The V and J ends lost 3 bases and 4 bases respectively, with 15 bases between them. Here the CDR3 reads CASSFDSQASTGELFF. As DNA, the CDR3 is TGTGCCAGCAGCTTCGACAGTCAGGCGAGCACCGGGGAGCTGTTTTTT.

V is TRBV5-4 and J is TRBJ2-5; D is possibly TRBD1 (6 bases). The CDR3 totals 14 residues. In germline, CDR1 is SGHNT, CDR2 YYREEE (reference sequence). V was pared by 4 bases and J by 1 base, with 11 bases between. CDR3 protein: CASSNTGLQETQYF. CDR3 in DNA: TGTGCCAGCAGCAACACAGGGCTCCAAGAGACCCAGTACTTC.

The V gene is TRBV11-3, the J gene TRBJ2-1; TRBD1 might be the D (7 bases). This CDR3 is built from 16 residues. The ends were cut back, 4 bases at V and 3 bases at J, with 16 bases in the middle. The germline V gene encodes CDR1 SGHNT and CDR2 YENEEA. The CDR3 here is CASSSPQGGVYNEQFF. In nucleotides, the CDR3 is TGTGCCAGCAGCTCCCCCCAGGGGGGCGTCTACAATGAGCAGTTCTTC.

The rearrangement uses TRBV9 and TRBJ2-1; 7 bases agree with TRBD1. Germline CDR1 reads SGDLS; CDR2 reads YYNGEE. The J segment lost 4 bases and the V segment lost 0 bases, leaving 4 bases of the junction unmatched. The CDR3 spans 15 residues. In nucleotides, the CDR3 is TGTGCCAGCAGCGTAGGAGGGGGCCCATACAATGAGCAGTTCTTC. Translated, it gives CASSVGGGPYNEQFF.

This clone was counted only a few times. The V call is TRBV19, the J call TRBJ1-1; D is undetermined. In germline, CDR1 is LNHDA, CDR2 SQIVND (reference sequence). The V and J ends lost 3 bases and 5 bases respectively, with 16 bases between them. The CDR3 spans 15 residues. Written as DNA, the CDR3 is TGTGCCAGTAGTATCCGCGGCAGTTGGGGTACTGAAGCTTTCTTT. It yields the protein CASSIRGSWGTEAFF.

The V call is TRBV7-2, the J call TRBJ2-3; maybe TRBD1 (6 bases). Germline lookup yields CDR1 SGHTA and CDR2 FQGNSA. V was clipped by 4 bases and J by 9 bases, with 11 bases between them. CDR3 size: 12 residues. The CDR3: CASSSGEYTQYF. CDR3 in DNA: TGTGCCAGCAGCTCAGGGGAATACACGCAGTATTTT.